What follows are 24 T cell receptor beta chains derived from one specimen sequenced in a study of post-analysis software for immune sequencing data. Whole-study results and caveats: TRBV segments more frequent in patients than in controls numbered five and included TRBV5-6, TRBV5-1 and TRBV20-1.

What these receptors recognize is not known. The TCR beta cDNA libraries carried unique molecular identifiers. TCRdb re-analysed the PCR reads in MiXCR, keeping a single row per CDR3 protein. The top ten hold about 11% of the sample, which has approximately 660,000 distinct CDR3 sequences, 55% to 70% seen once. Sequencing was carried out using blood. These receptors originate from a girl aged 2-9 years with multiple sclerosis.

The J gene is TRBJ2-3, the V gene TRBV12-3 or TRBV12-4; 8 bases line up with TRBD1. There are 16 residues in the CDR3. After removal of 8 bases from V and 3 bases from J, the junction contained 13 bases not matched to a gene. The CDR3 region is CASGDRTGKRTDTQYF. CDR3 DNA sequence: TGTGCCAGCGGGGACCGGACAGGGAAGAGGACAGATACGCAGTATTTT.

This clonotype came up a few times. This chain links TRBV20-1 with TRBJ2-1; D ambiguous. This CDR3 region has 13 residues. Germline V gives CDR1 DFQATT, CDR2 SNEGSKA (reference sequence). The V gene lost 6 bases and the J gene lost 0 bases, with 9 bases spanning the gap. CDR3 nucleotide sequence: TGCAGTGCCGTCACACTCTCCTACAATGAGCAGTTCTTC. Its translation: CSAVTLSYNEQFF.

The chain links TRBV4-1 to TRBJ2-7, with TRBD2 identical over 8 bases. Looked up from germline, CDR1 is MGHRA and CDR2 is YSYEKL. The V segment lost 0 bases and the J segment 0 bases; nucleotides outside the gene matches: 22. This CDR3 comprises 22 residues. The DNA of the CDR3 is TGCGCCAGCAGCCAAGAGTTTTTCCCGTTACTAGCGGTCCGGTGGAGCTCCTACGAGCAGTACTTC. This gives the protein CASSQEFFPLLAVRWSSYEQYF.

V usage is TRBV12-3 or TRBV12-4 and J usage is TRBJ1-2; possibly TRBD1 for D (6 bases). The CDR3 length is 15 residues. Trimming shortened V by 1 base and J by 4 bases, and 13 bases separated the two germline ends. CDR3 coding DNA: TGTGCCAGCAGTTTAGGTGGACAGCGTACCTATGGCTACACCTTC. It encodes CASSLGGQRTYGYTF.

The rearrangement joins TRBV7-9 to TRBJ2-1; 9 nucleotides line up with TRBD2. With V trimmed by 6 bases and J by 0 bases, 6 bases remained unmatched. The CDR3 has 16 amino acids. CDR1 SEHNR and CDR2 FQNEAQ come from the germline V gene (reference sequence). CDR3 DNA sequence: TGTGCCAGCAGACCTAGCGGGACCAGCTCCTACAATGAGCAGTTCTTC. Translation: CASRPSGTSSYNEQFF.

As concerns this clonotype: It may be a read error: a sequence one base away is much more abundant. V usage is TRBV20-1 and J usage is TRBJ2-4; D remains unclear. The CDR3 is made up of 16 amino acids. Trimming pared 3 bases from V and 1 base from J, leaving 16 bases between. Germline assignment: CDR1 DFQATT and CDR2 SNEGSKA (reference sequence). The CDR3 nucleotides read TGCAGTGCTAGCCACAGCAGGAGCCTCGCCAAAAACATTCAGTACTTC. Its translation is CSASHSRSLAKNIQYF.

V usage is TRBV6-5 and J usage is TRBJ1-1; TRBD1 might be the D (5 bases). The CDR3 is 16 residues long. CDR1 and CDR2 (germline): MNHEY, SVGAGI. With 2 bases removed from V and 0 bases from J, the gap between germline ends came to 13 bases. The CDR3 is CASSYGGSRMNTEAFF. Written as DNA, the CDR3 is TGTGCCAGCAGTTACGGGGGGTCGAGGATGAACACTGAAGCTTTCTTT.

This clonotype was found a few times. This chain connects TRBV4-1 to TRBJ2-4; TRBD2 agrees at 7 bases. V lost 4 bases and J lost 7; bases outside the gene matches: 7. The germline gives CDR1 MGHRA, CDR2 YSYEKL. The CDR3 covers 14 residues. The CDR3 is CASSPSTSPNIQYF. The CDR3 DNA reads as TGCGCCAGCAGCCCCTCGACTAGCCCGAACATTCAGTACTTC.

The chain uses TRBV29-1 and TRBJ2-1, with unresolved D. V was shortened by 2 bases and J by 0 bases, with 8 bases between the two germline ends. The germline gives CDR1 SQVTM, CDR2 ANQGSEA. The CDR3 spans 14 residues. The CDR3 bases are TGCAGCGTTGAACGGCGCCTCTCCTACAATGAGCAGTTCTTC. This encodes CSVERRLSYNEQFF.

The chain employs TRBV7-9 and TRBJ2-6; 7 nucleotides line up with TRBD1. The V gene end was trimmed by 5 bases and the J gene end by 0 bases; junction bases not matched to a gene: 4. Germline V CDR1 and CDR2: SEHNR, FQNEAQ (reference sequence). The CDR3 runs 16 residues. The CDR3 region has the DNA TGTGCCAGCAGCATAACAGGGGCCTCTGGGGCCAACGTCCTGACTTTC. This gives the protein CASSITGASGANVLTF.

The rearrangement links TRBV21-1 to TRBJ2-7; TRBD2 was called by the table and not checked on the DNA. TRBV21-1 is recorded as a pseudogene. The length of the CDR3 is 17 residues. The CDR3 spells CASSKVAPSGVSYEQYF. For the CDR3, the DNA is TGTGCCAGCAGCAAAGTAGCTCCTAGCGGGGTTTCCTACGAGCAGTACTTC.

The CDR3, as DNA: TGTGCCAGCAGTTCCCGACAGGGACGCACAGATACGCAGTATTTT. Amino acid sequence: CASSSRQGRTDTQYF. This sequence joins TRBV12-3 or TRBV12-4 and TRBJ2-3; TRBD1 agrees at 7 bases. The CDR3 loop spans 15 amino acids. Trimming took 4 bases from V and 1 from J; bases not matched to a gene: 5.

This chain connects TRBV6-2 or TRBV6-3 to TRBJ2-4; D remains ambiguous. Germline CDR1 and CDR2: MNHEY and SVGEGT. There are 11 residues in the CDR3. V was clipped by 7 bases and J by 7 bases, with 8 bases between them. The CDR3 nucleotides are TGTGCCAGCACCTTTTGGAACATTCAGTACTTC. It codes for CASTFWNIQYF.

The gene calls are TRBV29-1 and TRBJ2-3, with D uncertain. CDR1 SQVTM and CDR2 ANQGSEA come from the germline V gene. The CDR3 is 14 amino acids. V lost 1 base to trimming and J lost 0 bases, with 8 bases between them. The CDR3: CSVEGRLSTDTQYF. The DNA of the CDR3 is TGCAGCGTTGAAGGTCGGCTTAGCACAGATACGCAGTATTTT.

The chain carries TRBV7-9 and TRBJ2-1; tentatively, D is TRBD2 (5 bases). This CDR3 is 15 amino acids long. V was trimmed by 8 bases and J by 2 bases, leaving 16 bases between them. Germline lookup yields CDR1 SEHNR and CDR2 FQNEAQ (reference sequence). The DNA of the CDR3 is TGTGCCAGCCCCTCCGGGGTACTCCCCTACAATGAGCAGTTCTTC. Encoded protein: CASPSGVLPYNEQFF.

The V call is TRBV5-1, the J call TRBJ2-3; TRBD2 aligns across 10 bases. The CDR3 loop spans 17 amino acids. V lost 5 bases and J lost 0; bases outside the gene matches: 9. CDR1 is SGHRS, CDR2 YFSETQ, per germline. CDR3: CASSSIVLAGSTDTQYF. CDR3 DNA sequence: TGCGCCAGCAGTTCGATCGTACTAGCGGGAAGCACAGATACGCAGTATTTT.

This clonotype has only one observation. This chain connects TRBV12-3 or TRBV12-4 to TRBJ2-1, with unresolved D. V lost 6 bases and J 0 bases, leaving 9 bases between the germline ends. The CDR3 has 14 amino acids. The CDR3 nucleotides read TGTGCCAGCAGCACCCCTGGCTCCTACAATGAGCAGTTCTTC. It yields the protein CASSTPGSYNEQFF.

V is TRBV7-6 and J is TRBJ2-3; 7 bases match TRBD2. Germline CDR1 reads SGHVS; CDR2 reads FNYEAQ. Trimming at V came to 5 bases and at J to 2 bases, leaving 7 bases not matched to a gene. The CDR3 loop spans 15 amino acids. CDR3 bases: TGTGCCAGCAGCCCCCGCGGGACTAACACAGATACGCAGTATTTT. Its protein is CASSPRGTNTDTQYF.

The V call is TRBV4-1, the J call TRBJ2-7; D unresolved. The J call may not be correct, given that the DNA end is closer to TRBJ2-5. The CDR3 is made up of 14 amino acids. The V gene's germline CDR1 is MGHRA and CDR2 YSYEKL. This CDR3 reads CASSQDYLEETQYF. CDR3 DNA sequence: TGCGCCAGCAGCCAAGATTACTTAGAGGAGACCCAGTACTTC.

The genes are TRBV28 and TRBJ2-6; D is undetermined. Per germline, CDR1 MDHEN and CDR2 SYDVKM. Trimming removed 7 bases from V and 4 bases from J, with 14 bases in between. This CDR3 is built from 15 residues. The CDR3 reads CASTGIGAGANVLTF. In DNA, the CDR3 is TGTGCCAGCACCGGTATAGGTGCAGGGGCCAACGTCCTGACTTTC.

In its sample, this clonotype was seen a few times. This chain joins TRBV29-1 and TRBJ2-1; either TRBD1 or TRBD2 may supply D (5 bases each). This CDR3 has 14 amino acids. With 1 base removed from V and 4 bases from J, the gap between germline ends came to 11 bases. Germline CDR1 reads SQVTM; CDR2 reads ANQGSEA. The CDR3, as DNA: TGCAGCGTTGAAGTTTCTGGGACGTACAATGAGCAGTTCTTC. This translates into CSVEVSGTYNEQFF.

The table lists this clonotype with a few counts. The gene calls are TRBV9 and TRBJ1-1; D not resolved. This CDR3 has 13 amino acids. CDR1 is SGDLS, CDR2 YYNGEE, per germline. V was trimmed by 0 bases and J by 5 bases, leaving 8 bases between them. This CDR3 reads CASSVGGRTEAFF. The CDR3 nucleotides read TGTGCCAGCAGCGTAGGAGGCAGAACTGAAGCTTTCTTT.

V usage is TRBV7-2 and J usage is TRBJ2-1; 11 nucleotides match TRBD1. Germline CDR1 reads SGHTA; CDR2 reads FQGNSA. V lost 4 bases to trimming and J lost 4 bases; unmatched junction nucleotides: 6. CDR3 length: 16 residues. The CDR3 nucleotides are TGTGCCAGCAGCTACAGGGACAGGGGGTTGTACAATGAGCAGTTCTTC. It encodes CASSYRDRGLYNEQFF.

V gene TRBV20-1 combines with J gene TRBJ1-5; D call uncertain. The CDR3 length is 12 residues. V was clipped by 5 bases and J by 0 bases, with 5 bases between them. In germline, CDR1 is DFQATT, CDR2 SNEGSKA (reference sequence). The CDR3 is CSAENSNQPQHF. The CDR3 nucleotides read TGCAGTGCTGAAAATAGCAATCAGCCCCAGCATTTT.